A selection of T cell receptor beta chains follows, all from one sample in a study of blood T cell repertoires in COVID-19. Profiled with immunoSEQ multiplex PCR; TCRdb holds only in-frame clones, not every one. The sample holds under 100,000 clones, around 85% seen once. The material sequenced was peripheral blood. The receptor set was obtained from a woman older than 75 with COVID-19, enrolled during active disease. Each CDR3 is given without its conserved first and last residue. Each record gives: J gene, clone size, V gene, CDR3 protein. Clone size is stated in some rows and not others, as once, few, many or a class when expanded.

TRBJ2-1 | NA | TRBV20-1 | SASGGAGNEQF
TRBJ1-2 | NA | TRBV30 | AWSVLDRAYGYT
TRBJ1-2 | NA | TRBV28 | ASSWGGINYGYT
TRBJ1-2 | NA | TRBV30 | AWSMLGQGDGYT
TRBJ1-3 | NA | TRBV30 | AWSVRHAGNTIY
TRBJ2-3 | NA | TRBV5-1 | ASSSYLDTQY
TRBJ1-2 | NA | TRBV18 | ASSPLQGAVNYGYT
TRBJ1-6 | NA | TRBV2 | ASSEFGQGGSPLH
TRBJ2-2 | NA | TRBV5-1 | ASSIGLAGDPGTGELF
TRBJ2-3 | NA | TRBV7-9 | ASSHGLGSHTDTQY
TRBJ1-5 | NA | TRBV6-1 | ASSDGGLRNQPQH
TRBJ1-2 | NA | TRBV5-1 | ASSLSLTEGYT
TRBJ2-3 | NA | TRBV14 | ASSQGRGSIADTQY
TRBJ2-7 | NA | TRBV2 | ASSNLQQAARY
TRBJ1-1 | NA | TRBV6-5 | ASSSGGTGGTEAF
TRBJ2-1 | NA | TRBV10-2 | ATSGRNEQF
TRBJ1-2 | NA | TRBV7-9 | ASSLGAGALYGYT
TRBJ1-2 | NA | TRBV27 | ASSFGTGNYGYT
TRBJ1-2 | NA | TRBV10-3 | AISESGTGTYGYT
TRBJ2-1 | NA | TRBV18 | ASSPSRSNEQF
TRBJ1-5 | once | TRBV10-2 | ASSRQGDQPQH
TRBJ2-7 | once | TRBV7-2 | ASRGLAGLDEQY
TRBJ2-5 | NA | TRBV11-3 | ASSLKGQYQETQY
TRBJ2-1 | NA | TRBV27 | ASRRGRGNDEQF
TRBJ2-1 | NA | TRBV25-1 | ASSRGGRASNEQF
TRBJ1-6 | NA | TRBV2 | ASSQNRDALH
TRBJ2-7 | NA | TRBV5-1 | ASSPKLAGFFYEQY
TRBJ1-5 | NA | TRBV6-2/TRBV6-3 | ASSPGTPWTQH
TRBJ1-1 | once | TRBV18 | ASSPGGGNTEAF
TRBJ2-5 | NA | TRBV24-1 | ATSDVGRNQETQY
TRBJ1-3 | NA | TRBV27 | ASSLSGTPDPGPSGNTIY
TRBJ1-3 | NA | TRBV30 | AWKRGGNTIY
TRBJ2-3 | NA | TRBV5-1 | ASSLPSGDTDTQY
TRBJ1-1 | NA | TRBV21-1 | ASSKQGAGTEAF
TRBJ2-7 | NA | TRBV9 | ASSRTSGGDPSREQY
TRBJ1-4 | NA | TRBV10-3 | ATADRTTNEKLF
TRBJ2-4 | few | TRBV28 | ASSRTGTAKNIQY
TRBJ2-5 | NA | TRBV9 | ASSVEDAGGLETQY
TRBJ2-3 | NA | TRBV7-9 | ASSPRQGHTDTQY
TRBJ1-2 | NA | TRBV21-1 | ASTPRGGGYT
TRBJ1-1 | NA | TRBV6-5 | ASTAQQATNTEAF
TRBJ1-2 | NA | TRBV2 | ASSGTRGSNYGYT
TRBJ2-1 | NA | TRBV5-1 | ASSSVAGGAFYNEQF
TRBJ1-3 | few | TRBV18 | ASSPSRDTIY
TRBJ1-4 | NA | TRBV19 | ASTPGTGGEKLF
TRBJ2-7 | NA | TRBV24-1 | ATRGQGSYEQY
TRBJ2-7 | NA | TRBV18 | ASSPGRQIYEQY
TRBJ2-1 | once | TRBV5-8 | ASCRQGFREQF
TRBJ1-1 | NA | TRBV6-5 | ASRLQGADTEAF